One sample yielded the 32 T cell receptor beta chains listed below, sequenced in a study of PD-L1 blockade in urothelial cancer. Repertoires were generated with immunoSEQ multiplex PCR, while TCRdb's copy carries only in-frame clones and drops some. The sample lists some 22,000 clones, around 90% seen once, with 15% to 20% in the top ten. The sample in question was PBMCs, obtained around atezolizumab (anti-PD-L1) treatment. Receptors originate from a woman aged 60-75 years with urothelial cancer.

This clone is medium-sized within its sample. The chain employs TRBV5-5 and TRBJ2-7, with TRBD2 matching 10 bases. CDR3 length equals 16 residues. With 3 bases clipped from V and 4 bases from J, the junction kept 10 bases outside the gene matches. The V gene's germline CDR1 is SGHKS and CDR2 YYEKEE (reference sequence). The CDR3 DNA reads TGTGCCAGCAGCTCGCTTCCGGGACTAGCGCCATACGAGCAGTACTTC. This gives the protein CASSSLPGLAPYEQYF.

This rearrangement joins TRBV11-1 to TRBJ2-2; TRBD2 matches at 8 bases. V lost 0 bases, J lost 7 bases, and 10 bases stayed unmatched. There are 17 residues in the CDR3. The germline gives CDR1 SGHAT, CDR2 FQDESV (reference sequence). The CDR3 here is CASSLALAGQSGGELFF. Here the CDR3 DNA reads TGTGCCAGCAGCTTAGCGCTAGCGGGTCAGAGCGGCGGGGAGCTGTTTTTT. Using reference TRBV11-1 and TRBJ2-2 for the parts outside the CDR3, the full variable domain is EAEVAQSPRYKITEKSQAVAFWCDPISGHATLYWYRQILGQGPELLVQFQDESVVDDSQLPKDRFSAERLKGVDSTLKIQPAELGDSAMYLCASSLALAGQSGGELFFGEGSRLTVL.

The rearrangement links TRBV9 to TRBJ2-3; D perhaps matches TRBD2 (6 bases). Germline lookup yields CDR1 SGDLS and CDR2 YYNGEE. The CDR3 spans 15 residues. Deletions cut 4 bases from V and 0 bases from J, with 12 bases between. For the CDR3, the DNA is TGTGCCAGCAGCCCGGGGACTCCTAGCACAGATACGCAGTATTTT. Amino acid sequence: CASSPGTPSTDTQYF.

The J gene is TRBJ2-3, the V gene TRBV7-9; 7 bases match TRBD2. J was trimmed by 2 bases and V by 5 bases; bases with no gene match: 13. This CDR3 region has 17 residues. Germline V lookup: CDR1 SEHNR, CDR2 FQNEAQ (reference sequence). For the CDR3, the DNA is TGTGCCAGCAGCCCTCCACAACTAGCGTGGTCCACAGATACGCAGTATTTT. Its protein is CASSPPQLAWSTDTQYF.

The CDR3 sequence: CASSLRPGLRVRETQYF. The CDR3 DNA follows: TGTGCCAGCAGCTTGCGCCCCGGACTAAGAGTTAGGGAGACCCAGTACTTC. The chain has TRBV7-2 and TRBJ2-5, with D maybe TRBD2 (6 bases). From germline, CDR1 is SGHTA and CDR2 FQGNSA. With 3 bases removed from V and 5 bases from J, the gap between germline ends came to 22 bases. This CDR3 contains 17 residues.

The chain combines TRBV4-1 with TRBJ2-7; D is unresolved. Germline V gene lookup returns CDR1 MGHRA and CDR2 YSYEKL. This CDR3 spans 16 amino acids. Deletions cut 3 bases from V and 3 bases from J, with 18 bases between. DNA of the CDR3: TGCGCCAGCAGCCAGACAACAGCTTACAGAGACTACGAGCAGTACTTC. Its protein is CASSQTTAYRDYEQYF.

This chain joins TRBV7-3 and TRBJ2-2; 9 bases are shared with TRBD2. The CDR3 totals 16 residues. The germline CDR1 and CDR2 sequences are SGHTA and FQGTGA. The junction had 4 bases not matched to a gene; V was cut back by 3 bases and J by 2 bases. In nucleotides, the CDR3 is TGTGCCAGCAGCTTTGGTAGCGGGAGCAACACCGGGGAGCTGTTTTTT. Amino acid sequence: CASSFGSGSNTGELFF. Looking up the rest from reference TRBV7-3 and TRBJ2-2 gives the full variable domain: GAGVSQTPSNKVTEKGKYVELRCDPISGHTALYWYRQSLGQGPEFLIYFQGTGAADDSGLPNDRFFAVRPEGSVSTLKIQRTERGDSAVYLCASSFGSGSNTGELFFGEGSRLTVL.

CDR3 DNA sequence: TGCGCTAGCGGGACAAACTCCTACGAGCAGTACTTC. Translation gives CASGTNSYEQYF. The chain combines TRBV29-1 with TRBJ2-7; 9 nucleotides align to TRBD2. Germline CDR1 and CDR2: SQVTM and ANQGSEA. This CDR3 is built from 12 residues.

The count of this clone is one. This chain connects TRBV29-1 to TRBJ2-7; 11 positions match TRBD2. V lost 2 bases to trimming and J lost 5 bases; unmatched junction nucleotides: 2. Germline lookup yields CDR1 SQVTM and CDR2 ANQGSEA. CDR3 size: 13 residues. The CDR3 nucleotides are TGCAGCGTTGAAACTAGCGGGAGACACGAGCAGTACTTC. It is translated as CSVETSGRHEQYF.

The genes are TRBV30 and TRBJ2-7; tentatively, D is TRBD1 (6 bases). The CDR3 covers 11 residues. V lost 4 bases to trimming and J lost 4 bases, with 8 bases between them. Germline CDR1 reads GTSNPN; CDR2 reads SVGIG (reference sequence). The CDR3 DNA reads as TGTGCCTGGAAACAGGGTTACGAGCAGTACTTC. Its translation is CAWKQGYEQYF.

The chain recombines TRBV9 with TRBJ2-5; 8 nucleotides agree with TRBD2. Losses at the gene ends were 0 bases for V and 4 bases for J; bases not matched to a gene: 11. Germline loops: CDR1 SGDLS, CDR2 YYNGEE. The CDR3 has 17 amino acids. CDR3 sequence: CASSVATGGAARETQYF. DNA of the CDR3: TGTGCCAGCAGCGTAGCTACGGGGGGGGCAGCCCGAGAGACCCAGTACTTC.

The CDR3 is CASSQTGIGETQYF. The CDR3 nucleotides read TGCGCCAGCAGCCAGACAGGGATCGGAGAGACCCAGTACTTC. This chain links TRBV4-1 with TRBJ2-5; 7 bases match TRBD1. In germline, CDR1 is MGHRA, CDR2 YSYEKL. V shed 3 bases, J shed 4 bases, and the junction held 5 bases outside the gene matches. The CDR3 is 14 amino acids.

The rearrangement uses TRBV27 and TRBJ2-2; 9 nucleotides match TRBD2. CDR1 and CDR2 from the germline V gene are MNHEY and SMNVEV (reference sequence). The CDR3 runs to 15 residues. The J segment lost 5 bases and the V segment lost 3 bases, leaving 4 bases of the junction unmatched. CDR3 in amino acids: CASSFSGGGTGELFF. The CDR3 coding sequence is TGTGCCAGCAGTTTTAGCGGGGGAGGGACCGGGGAGCTGTTTTTT.

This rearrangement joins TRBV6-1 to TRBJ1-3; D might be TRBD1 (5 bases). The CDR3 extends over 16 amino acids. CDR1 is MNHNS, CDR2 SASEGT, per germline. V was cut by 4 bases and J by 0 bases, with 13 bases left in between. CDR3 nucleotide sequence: TGTGCCAGCAGTGGCGGACATGGCAGCTCTGGAAACACCATATATTTT. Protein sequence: CASSGGHGSSGNTIYF.

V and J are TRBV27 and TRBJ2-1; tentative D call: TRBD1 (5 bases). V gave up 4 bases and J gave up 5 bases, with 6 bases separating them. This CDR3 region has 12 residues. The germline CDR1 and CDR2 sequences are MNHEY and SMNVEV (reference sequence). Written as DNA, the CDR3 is TGTGCCAGCAGTTCCAGGGACAATGAGCAGTTCTTC. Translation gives CASSSRDNEQFF.

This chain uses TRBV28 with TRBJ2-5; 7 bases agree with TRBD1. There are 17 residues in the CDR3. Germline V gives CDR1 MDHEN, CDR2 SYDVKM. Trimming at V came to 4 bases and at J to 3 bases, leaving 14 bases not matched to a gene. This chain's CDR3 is CASSYDWTGESKETQYF. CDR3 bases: TGTGCCAGCAGTTACGACTGGACAGGCGAAAGTAAAGAGACCCAGTACTTC.

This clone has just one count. CDR3 sequence: CASRLNYGYTF. Written as DNA, the CDR3 is TGTGCCAGCAGACTTAACTATGGCTACACCTTC. The chain has TRBV25-1 and TRBJ1-2; D call uncertain. With 6 bases removed from V and 1 base from J, the gap between germline ends came to 3 bases. This CDR3 has 11 amino acids. Germline V CDR1 and CDR2: MGHDK, SYGVNS.

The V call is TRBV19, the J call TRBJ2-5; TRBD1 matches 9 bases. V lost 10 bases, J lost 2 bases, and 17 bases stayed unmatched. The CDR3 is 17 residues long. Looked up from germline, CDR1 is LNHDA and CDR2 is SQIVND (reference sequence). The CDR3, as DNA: TGTGCCACCGTTCCCGGGACAGGGATTCGGGCACAAGAGACCCAGTACTTC. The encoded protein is CATVPGTGIRAQETQYF.

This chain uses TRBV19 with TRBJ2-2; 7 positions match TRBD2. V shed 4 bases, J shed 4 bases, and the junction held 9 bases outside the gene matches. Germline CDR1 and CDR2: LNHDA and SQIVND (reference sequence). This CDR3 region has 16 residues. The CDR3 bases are TGTGCCAGTAGTACATCTAGCGGTCGACTCACCGGGGAGCTGTTTTTT. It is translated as CASSTSSGRLTGELFF.

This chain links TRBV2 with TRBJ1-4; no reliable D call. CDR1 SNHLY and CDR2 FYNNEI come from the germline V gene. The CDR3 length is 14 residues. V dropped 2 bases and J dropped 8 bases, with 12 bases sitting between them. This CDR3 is CASSERRTAEKLFF. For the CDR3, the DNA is TGTGCCAGCAGTGAACGGAGGACCGCAGAAAAACTGTTTTTT.

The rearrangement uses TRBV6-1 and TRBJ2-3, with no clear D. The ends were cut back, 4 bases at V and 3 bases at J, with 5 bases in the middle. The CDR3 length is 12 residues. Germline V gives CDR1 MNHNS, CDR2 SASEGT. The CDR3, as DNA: TGTGCCAGCAGTGCCCTGACAGATACGCAGTATTTT. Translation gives CASSALTDTQYF.

Here the CDR3 reads CASSIEAGRPGELFF. CDR3 in DNA: TGTGCCAGTAGTATAGAGGCGGGACGGCCCGGGGAGCTGTTTTTT. V and J are TRBV19 and TRBJ2-2; tentatively, D is TRBD2 (6 bases). The CDR3 consists of 15 residues. Germline assignment: CDR1 LNHDA and CDR2 SQIVND (reference sequence). The V end lost 0 bases, the J end lost 6 bases, and 11 bases lay between the germline ends.

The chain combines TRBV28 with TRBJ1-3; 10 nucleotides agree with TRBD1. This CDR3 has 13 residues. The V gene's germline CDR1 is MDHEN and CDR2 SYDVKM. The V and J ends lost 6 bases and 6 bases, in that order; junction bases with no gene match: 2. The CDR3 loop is CASRTGGKNTIYF. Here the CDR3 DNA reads TGTGCCAGCAGGACAGGGGGCAAAAACACCATATATTTT.

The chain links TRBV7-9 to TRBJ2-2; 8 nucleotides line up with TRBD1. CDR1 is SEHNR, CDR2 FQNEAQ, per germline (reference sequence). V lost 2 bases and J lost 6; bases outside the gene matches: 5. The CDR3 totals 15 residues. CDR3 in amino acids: CASSLPGGAAGELFF. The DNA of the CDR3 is TGTGCCAGCAGCTTACCAGGGGGCGCAGCCGGGGAGCTGTTTTTT.

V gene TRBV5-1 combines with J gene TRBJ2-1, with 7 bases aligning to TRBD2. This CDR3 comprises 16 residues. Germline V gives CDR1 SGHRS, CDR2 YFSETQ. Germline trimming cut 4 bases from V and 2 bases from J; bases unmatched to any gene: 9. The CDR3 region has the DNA TGCGCCAGCAGCCGGTCTAGCGGAGGGACCTACAATGAGCAGTTCTTC. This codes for CASSRSSGGTYNEQFF. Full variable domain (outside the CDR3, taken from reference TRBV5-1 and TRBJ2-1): KAGVTQTPRYLIKTRGQQVTLSCSPISGHRSVSWYQQTPGQGLQFLFEYFSETQRNKGNFPGRFSGRQFSNSRSEMNVSTLELGDSALYLCASSRSSGGTYNEQFFGPGTRLTVL.

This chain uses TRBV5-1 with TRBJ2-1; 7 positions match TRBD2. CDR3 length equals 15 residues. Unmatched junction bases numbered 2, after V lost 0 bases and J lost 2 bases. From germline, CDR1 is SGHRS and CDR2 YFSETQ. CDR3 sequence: CASSLGLAAYNEQFF. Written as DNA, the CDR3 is TGCGCCAGCAGCTTGGGCCTAGCGGCCTACAATGAGCAGTTCTTC.

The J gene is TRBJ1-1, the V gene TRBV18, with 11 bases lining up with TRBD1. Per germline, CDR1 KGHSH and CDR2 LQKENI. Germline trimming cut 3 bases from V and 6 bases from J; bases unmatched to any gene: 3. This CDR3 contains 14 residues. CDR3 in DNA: TGTGCCAGCTCACCTGGACAGGGGGCCCCTGAAGCTTTCTTT. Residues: CASSPGQGAPEAFF. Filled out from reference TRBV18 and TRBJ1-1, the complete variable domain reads NAGVMQNPRHLVRRRGQEARLRCSPMKGHSHVYWYRQLPEEGLKFMVYLQKENIIDESGMPKERFSAEFPKEGPSILRIQQVVRGDSAAYFCASSPGQGAPEAFFGQGTRLTVV.

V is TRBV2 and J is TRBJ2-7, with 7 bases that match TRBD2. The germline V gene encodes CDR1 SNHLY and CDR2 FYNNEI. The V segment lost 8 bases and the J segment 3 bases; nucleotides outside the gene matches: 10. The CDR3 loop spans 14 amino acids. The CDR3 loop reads CASLRGGSLYEQYF. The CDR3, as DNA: TGTGCCAGCCTGAGGGGCGGGAGTCTCTACGAGCAGTACTTC. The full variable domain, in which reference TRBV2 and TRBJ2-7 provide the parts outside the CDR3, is EPEVTQTPSHQVTQMGQEVILRCVPISNHLYFYWYRQILGQKVEFLVSFYNNEISEKSEIFDDQFSVERPDGSNFTLKIRSTKLEDSAMYFCASLRGGSLYEQYFGPGTRLTVT.

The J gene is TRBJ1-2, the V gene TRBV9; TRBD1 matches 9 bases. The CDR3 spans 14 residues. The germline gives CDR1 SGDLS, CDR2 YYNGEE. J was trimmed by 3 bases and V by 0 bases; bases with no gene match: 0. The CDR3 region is CASSVGTGDYGYTF. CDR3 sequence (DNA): TGTGCCAGCAGCGTAGGGACAGGGGACTATGGCTACACCTTC.

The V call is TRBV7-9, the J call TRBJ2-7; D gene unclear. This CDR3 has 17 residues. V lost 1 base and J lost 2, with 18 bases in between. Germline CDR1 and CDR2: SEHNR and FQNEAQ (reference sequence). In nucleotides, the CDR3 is TGTGCCAGCAGCTTAGGTTTGGTGGGCTCTGAGCCCTACGAGCAGTACTTC. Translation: CASSLGLVGSEPYEQYF.

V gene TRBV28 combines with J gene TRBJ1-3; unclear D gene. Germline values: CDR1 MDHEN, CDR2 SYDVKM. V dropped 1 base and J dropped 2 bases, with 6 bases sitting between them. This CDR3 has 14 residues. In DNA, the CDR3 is TGTGCCAGCAGTTTATCCGGGGCTGGAAACACCATATATTTT. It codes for CASSLSGAGNTIYF.

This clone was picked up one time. CDR3 nucleotides: TGCGCCAGCAGCCCCGGACAGGCGAACACCGGGGAGCTGTTTTTT. This gives the protein CASSPGQANTGELFF. This chain connects TRBV4-3 to TRBJ2-2; 7 bases agree with TRBD1. J gave up 0 bases and V 4 bases, and 2 bases lay outside the gene matches. CDR1 is LGHNA and CDR2 is YSLEER in the germline V gene. This CDR3 is built from 15 residues.